Detailed here is one T cell receptor beta chain. The authors sequenced patients whose flow cytometry had shown CD8+CD57+ cell expansion. This sample is drawn from a study of CD8+CD57+ T cells in acquired aplastic anemia. Losses at the gene ends were 2 bases for V and 7 bases for J; bases not matched to a gene: 7. The CDR3 runs to 16 residues. Germline-derived CDR1 and CDR2 are KGHDR and SFDVKD. Genomic DNA served as template for TCR beta VDJ and CDR3 profiling. TCRdb reanalysed the reads using MiXCR and keeps one entry per CDR3 protein. The profile shows about 160,000 distinct CDR3 sequences, about 50% of them singletons.

The sequencing sample was made of sorted CD4+, CD8+, or CD8+CD57+ T cells (not recorded which) from PBMCs. This TCR came from a human donor with aplastic anemia. The chain links TRBV24-1 to TRBJ2-1, with 10 bases matching TRBD2. The chain's CDR3 is CATSDSLAGVSNEQFF. In DNA, the CDR3 is TGTGCCACCAGTGATTCTCTAGCGGGAGTGTCGAATGAGCAGTTCTTC.